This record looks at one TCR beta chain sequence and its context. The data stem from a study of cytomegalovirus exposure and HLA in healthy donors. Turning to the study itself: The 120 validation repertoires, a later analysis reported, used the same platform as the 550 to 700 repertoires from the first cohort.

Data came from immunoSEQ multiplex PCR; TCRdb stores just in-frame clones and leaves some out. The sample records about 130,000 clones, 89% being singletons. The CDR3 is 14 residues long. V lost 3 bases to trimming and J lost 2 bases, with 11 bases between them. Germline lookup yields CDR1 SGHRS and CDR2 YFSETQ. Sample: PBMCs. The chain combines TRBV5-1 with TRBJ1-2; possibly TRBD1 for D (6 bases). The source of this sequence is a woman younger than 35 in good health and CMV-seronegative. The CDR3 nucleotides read TGCGCCAGCAGCTGGAGGACAGAGAACTATGGCTACACCTTC. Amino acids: CASSWRTENYGYTF.